A single count supports the clone carrying this TCR beta chain. Generated by immunoSEQ multiplex PCR, the TCRdb table keeps only in-frame clones and is missing some. This sample yields hundreds of thousands of clones, of which around nine tenths are seen a single time; approximately 11% belongs to the top ten. CDR3 length equals 15 residues. Germline CDR1 MNHEY, CDR2 SVGAGI. V lost 0 bases, J lost 5 bases, and 6 bases stayed unmatched. This entry comes from a study of blood T cell repertoires in COVID-19. V and J are TRBV6-5 and TRBJ2-7; 8 bases agree with TRBD1. The clonotype comes from a woman aged 30 to 39 with COVID-19, enrolled during active disease. Input material: peripheral blood. The CDR3 DNA follows: TGTGCCAGCAGTTACTCGATACAGGGGGACAACGAGCAGTACTTC. It is translated as CASSYSIQGDNEQYF.